This entry lists 18 T cell receptor beta chains sequenced from one sample in a study of blood T cell repertoires in COVID-19. Here immunoSEQ multiplex PCR was the method, and the copy in TCRdb shows in-frame clones only, minus some. The sample has about 150,000 clones; around 80% are singletons. Sequencing was done on a sample of PBMCs or T cells enriched from blood (not recorded which). These receptors all come from a woman between 45 and 60 years old who had recovered from COVID-19.

The sample holds one count of this clone. The rearrangement uses TRBV5-6 and TRBJ1-4; D perhaps matches TRBD1 (5 bases). This CDR3 spans 13 amino acids. The V end was cut by 5 bases, the J end by 8 bases, with 13 bases between. The germline CDR1 and CDR2 sequences are SGHDT and YYEEEE. The chain's CDR3 is CASRHTGDEKLFF. The CDR3 DNA reads as TGTGCCAGCAGGCATACGGGGGACGAAAAACTGTTTTTT.

J is TRBJ1-4 and V is TRBV11-2; weak D call: TRBD1 (5 bases). The V and J ends lost 1 base and 7 bases respectively, with 13 bases between them. CDR3 length: 15 residues. Germline assignment: CDR1 SGHAT and CDR2 FQNNGV. CDR3 sequence: CASSLGLDTGEKLFF. In DNA, the CDR3 is TGTGCCAGCAGCTTAGGTTTGGACACAGGTGAAAAACTGTTTTTT. Variable domain in full (rest from reference TRBV11-2 and TRBJ1-4): EAGVAQSPRYKIIEKRQSVAFWCNPISGHATLYWYQQILGQGPKLLIQFQNNGVVDDSQLPKDRFSAERLKGVDSTLKIQPAKLEDSAVYLCASSLGLDTGEKLFFGSGTQLSVL.

The chain recombines TRBV5-5 with TRBJ1-2; 9 bases are shared with TRBD1. The junction had 5 bases not matched to a gene; V was cut back by 4 bases and J by 4 bases. This CDR3 spans 14 amino acids. CDR1 is SGHKS, CDR2 YYEKEE, per germline (reference sequence). The CDR3 region is CASSPGQGTYGYTF. The CDR3 DNA sequence: TGTGCCAGCAGCCCTGGACAGGGGACCTATGGCTACACCTTC.

DNA for the CDR3: TGTGCCAGCAGCTTATGGGGGGCCGGGGAGCTGTTTTTT. This encodes CASSLWGAGELFF. J is TRBJ2-2 and V is TRBV5-6; tentatively, D is TRBD2 (6 bases). The V and J ends lost 2 bases and 6 bases respectively, with 8 bases between them. This CDR3 spans 13 amino acids. Germline values: CDR1 SGHDT, CDR2 YYEEEE. Filled out from reference TRBV5-6 and TRBJ2-2, the complete variable domain reads DAGVTQSPTHLIKTRGQQVTLRCSPKSGHDTVSWYQQALGQGPQFIFQYYEEEERQRGNFPDRFSGHQFPNYSSELNVNALLLGDSALYLCASSLWGAGELFFGEGSRLTVL.

This chain joins TRBV7-9 and TRBJ2-2; 8 bases line up with TRBD1. The CDR3 extends over 15 amino acids. J was trimmed by 3 bases and V by 5 bases; bases with no gene match: 5. CDR1 is SEHNR, CDR2 FQNEAQ, per germline (reference sequence). The CDR3 DNA reads TGTGCCAGCAGCCAAAGGACAGGGCACACCGGGGAGCTGTTTTTT. Translation: CASSQRTGHTGELFF.

This clone was seen once. This chain connects TRBV29-1 to TRBJ2-5; 8 nucleotides agree with TRBD2. From germline, CDR1 is SQVTM and CDR2 ANQGSEA. The CDR3 has 14 residues. V gave up 6 bases and J gave up 0 bases; unmatched junction bases: 6. CDR3 region: CSVELAEYQETQYF. CDR3 sequence (DNA): TGCAGCGTGGAACTAGCGGAGTACCAAGAGACCCAGTACTTC. The variable domain in full, completed from reference TRBV29-1 and TRBJ2-5, reads SAVISQKPSRDICQRGTSLTIQCQVDSQVTMMFWYRQQPGQSLTLIATANQGSEATYESGFVIDKFPISRPNLTFSTLTVSNMSPEDSSIYLCSVELAEYQETQYFGPGTRLLVL.

CDR3 residues: CASSPRRSGGQETQYF. The CDR3, as DNA: TGTGCCAGCAGCCCCCGTCGGAGCGGGGGTCAAGAGACCCAGTACTTC. The genes are TRBV3-1 (or the pseudogene TRBV3-2) and TRBJ2-5, with 8 bases fitting TRBD2. Trimming removed 4 bases from V and 2 bases from J; junction bases left unmatched: 9. Germline V lookup: CDR1 LGHDT, CDR2 YNNKEL (reference sequence). The CDR3 is 16 amino acids.

The chain couples TRBV6-5 to TRBJ1-6; TRBD1 is a possible D gene (5 bases). There are 15 residues in the CDR3. Per the germline V gene, CDR1 is MNHEY and CDR2 is SVGAGI. The germline V and J ends were trimmed by 6 bases and 8 bases, with 17 bases remaining between them. The DNA of the CDR3 is TGTGCCAGCAGCTATTTGGGGGGTATGGATTCACCCCTCCACTTT. As protein: CASSYLGGMDSPLHF.

The gene calls are TRBV9 and TRBJ2-4; 12 nucleotides align to TRBD2. The ends lost 5 bases at V and 4 bases at J; junction bases unmatched: 4. Germline V lookup: CDR1 SGDLS, CDR2 YYNGEE. The CDR3 has 15 residues. DNA for the CDR3: TGTGCCAGCAGTTCAACTAGCGGGGGGAAAAACATTCAGTACTTC. Translated, it gives CASSSTSGGKNIQYF.

This clone showed up just a few times. The rearrangement links TRBV5-5 to TRBJ2-2; no clear D gene. The germline V and J ends were trimmed by 0 bases and 6 bases, with 6 bases remaining between them. The CDR3 is made up of 13 amino acids. Per germline, CDR1 SGHKS and CDR2 YYEKEE (reference sequence). CDR3 in amino acids: CASSLESAGELFF. As DNA, the CDR3 is TGTGCCAGCAGCTTGGAATCGGCCGGGGAGCTGTTTTTT. The full variable domain, completed using reference TRBV5-5 and TRBJ2-2, is DAGVTQSPTHLIKTRGQQVTLRCSPISGHKSVSWYQQVLGQGPQFIFQYYEKEERGRGNFPDRFSARQFPNYSSELNVNALLLGDSALYLCASSLESAGELFFGEGSRLTVL.

The V and J genes are TRBV7-8 and TRBJ1-4; perhaps TRBD1 as D (6 bases). The CDR3 runs 13 residues. V lost 11 bases and J lost 8, with 18 bases in between. Germline lookup yields CDR1 SGHVS and CDR2 FQNEAQ. The DNA for the CDR3 is TGTGCCTCCCGCCAGGGGTTAGGAGAAAAACTGTTTTTT. Encoded protein: CASRQGLGEKLFF.

The gene calls are TRBV4-1 and TRBJ1-2; D perhaps matches TRBD1 (5 bases). The CDR3 runs 14 residues. Germline V gene data show CDR1 as MGHRA and CDR2 as YSYEKL. The germline V and J ends were trimmed by 1 base and 1 base, with 7 bases remaining between them. CDR3 region: CASSQGRDNYGYTF. CDR3 in DNA: TGCGCCAGCAGCCAAGGCAGGGATAACTATGGCTACACCTTC.

The chain couples TRBV3-1 (or the pseudogene TRBV3-2) to TRBJ1-2; unclear D gene. The CDR3 is 14 amino acids. The germline V and J ends were trimmed by 3 bases and 7 bases, with 15 bases remaining between them. Germline values: CDR1 LGHDT, CDR2 YNNKEL (reference sequence). Here the CDR3 reads CASSHESRTPGYTF. Written as DNA, the CDR3 is TGTGCCAGCAGCCATGAGTCACGCACCCCTGGCTACACCTTC.

This rearrangement joins TRBV28 to TRBJ2-7; TRBD1 matches 7 bases. The CDR3 totals 13 residues. Germline V lookup: CDR1 MDHEN, CDR2 SYDVKM. Unmatched junction bases numbered 3, after V lost 7 bases and J lost 0 bases. CDR3 residues: CASKAGGSYEQYF. The CDR3 coding sequence is TGTGCCAGCAAAGCAGGGGGCTCCTACGAGCAGTACTTC. The full variable domain, completed using reference TRBV28 and TRBJ2-7, is DVKVTQSSRYLVKRTGEKVFLECVQDMDHENMFWYRQDPGLGLRLIYFSYDVKMKEKGDIPEGYSVSREKKERFSLILESASTNQTSMYLCASKAGGSYEQYFGPGTRLTVT.

The genes are TRBV28 and TRBJ2-7, with D perhaps matching TRBD2 (6 bases). This CDR3 has 16 residues. Trimming shortened V by 4 bases and J by 3 bases, and 19 bases separated the two germline ends. The V gene's germline CDR1 is MDHEN and CDR2 SYDVKM. Here the CDR3 reads CASSSGGGSGSYEQYV. CDR3 in DNA: TGTGCCAGCAGTTCCGGTGGAGGGTCTGGGAGCTACGAGCAGTACGTC.

V gene TRBV7-8 combines with J gene TRBJ1-2; 7 bases agree with TRBD1. Germline assignment: CDR1 SGHVS and CDR2 FQNEAQ. This CDR3 comprises 16 residues. The trim removed 3 bases at V and 12 bases at J, leaving 19 bases unmatched. CDR3 sequence reads: CASSLVTGKTLSGNTF. The DNA for the CDR3 is TGTGCCAGCAGCTTGGTGACAGGGAAAACTCTATCGGGTAACACCTTC.

This clone was counted a single time. J is TRBJ2-5 and V is TRBV2; 9 bases agree with TRBD1. Losses at the gene ends were 8 bases for V and 5 bases for J; bases not matched to a gene: 3. The CDR3 has 12 residues. The V gene's germline CDR1 is SNHLY and CDR2 FYNNEI. CDR3 bases: TGTGCCAGCGTTGGACAGGGGGAGACCCAGTACTTC. This translates into CASVGQGETQYF.

V is TRBV6-6 and J is TRBJ1-4; tentatively, D is TRBD1 (5 bases). CDR1 is MNHNY, CDR2 SVGAGI, per germline (reference sequence). CDR3 length: 15 amino acids. V gave up 0 bases and J gave up 8 bases, with 13 bases separating them. CDR3 protein: CASSYSGGRGEKLFF. The CDR3 bases are TGTGCCAGCAGTTACTCGGGTGGCCGGGGGGAAAAACTGTTTTTT.